The 10 T cell receptor beta chains presented below share a single source sample, sequenced in a study of blood T cell repertoires in COVID-19. Assay: immunoSEQ multiplex PCR; the TCRdb copy retains only in-frame clones and omits some. The data hold roughly 240,000 clones, with roughly 83% observed a single time. Sequencing was carried out using PBMCs or T cells enriched from blood (not recorded which). Receptors were obtained from a woman in her forties or fifties who had recovered from COVID-19.

The chain is built from TRBV6-5 and TRBJ1-3; 11 positions match TRBD1. The CDR3 contains 15 residues. Trimming removed 6 bases from V and 4 bases from J; junction bases left unmatched: 5. CDR1 is MNHEY, CDR2 SVGAGI, per germline. Here the CDR3 reads CASSMDRGPGNTIYF. In nucleotides, the CDR3 is TGTGCCAGCAGCATGGACAGGGGGCCAGGAAACACCATATATTTT.

V and J are TRBV6-5 and TRBJ1-4; tentative D call: TRBD1 (6 bases). The CDR3 consists of 15 residues. V was trimmed by 5 bases and J by 8 bases, leaving 18 bases between them. Germline CDR1 is MNHEY and CDR2 is SVGAGI. The CDR3 is CASSRTVVPVEKLFF. CDR3 nucleotide sequence: TGTGCCAGCAGTCGGACAGTAGTGCCGGTCGAAAAACTGTTTTTT.

The chain carries TRBV7-9 and TRBJ1-1; no firm D call. Germline loops: CDR1 SEHNR, CDR2 FQNEAQ (reference sequence). The CDR3 length is 15 residues. The V gene lost 1 base and the J gene lost 1 base, with 10 bases spanning the gap. The CDR3 loop reads CASSLGSDPNTEAFF. DNA for the CDR3: TGTGCCAGCAGCTTAGGGAGTGATCCGAACACTGAAGCTTTCTTT.

This clone was detected a few times. This chain uses TRBV7-2 with TRBJ2-1; the match to TRBD2 covers 7 bases. The CDR3 has 12 amino acids. Germline V lookup: CDR1 SGHTA, CDR2 FQGNSA. V shed 4 bases and J 10 bases; nucleotides not matched to a gene: 4. DNA for the CDR3: TGTGCCAGCAGCTCCGCGGGAGTCGAGCAGTTCTTC. It is translated as CASSSAGVEQFF.

The V and J genes are TRBV28 and TRBJ2-5; TRBD1 aligns across 8 bases. The germline CDR1 and CDR2 sequences are MDHEN and SYDVKM. The CDR3 runs 15 residues. V lost 2 bases to trimming and J lost 5 bases; unmatched junction nucleotides: 7. The CDR3 is CASSLGGQGVETQYF. DNA for the CDR3: TGTGCCAGCAGTTTAGGAGGACAGGGCGTCGAGACCCAGTACTTC.

The V gene is TRBV7-2, the J gene TRBJ2-3, with 9 bases that match TRBD2. This CDR3 is built from 19 residues. The germline gives CDR1 SGHTA, CDR2 FQGNSA. The junction had 23 bases not matched to a gene; V was cut back by 8 bases and J by 5 bases. The CDR3 bases are TGTGCCAGCCAGGCTGGGATCGGAAGGTCTAGCGGGGTGAGAGATACGCAGTATTTT. This gives the protein CASQAGIGRSSGVRDTQYF.

V usage is TRBV5-1 and J usage is TRBJ2-2, with 7 bases fitting TRBD1. The V gene end was trimmed by 2 bases and the J gene end by 1 base; junction bases not matched to a gene: 2. The CDR3 length is 15 residues. Germline V gives CDR1 SGHRS, CDR2 YFSETQ. The CDR3 bases are TGCGCCAGCAGCTTCGGGACAGAGAACACCGGGGAGCTGTTTTTT. Translated, it gives CASSFGTENTGELFF.

The V gene is TRBV3-1 (or the pseudogene TRBV3-2), the J gene TRBJ1-2; 7 bases align to TRBD1. J was trimmed by 7 bases and V by 5 bases; bases with no gene match: 22. The CDR3 sequence is 18 residues long. Germline V gives CDR1 LGHDT, CDR2 YNNKEL (reference sequence). CDR3 loop: CASSLRVTGSLVFRGYTF. Written as DNA, the CDR3 is TGTGCCAGCAGCTTAAGAGTGACAGGGAGTCTGGTGTTTCGTGGCTACACCTTC.

The V and J genes are TRBV28 and TRBJ1-1; D is uncertain. The germline gives CDR1 MDHEN, CDR2 SYDVKM. V was pared by 5 bases and J by 0 bases, with 7 bases between. The CDR3 has 13 residues. The CDR3 DNA sequence: TGTGCCAGCAGTCTACCTCTGAACACTGAAGCTTTCTTT. Translating it yields CASSLPLNTEAFF.

The chain has TRBV28 and TRBJ2-7; 11 bases align to TRBD2. Losses at the gene ends were 1 base for V and 2 bases for J; bases not matched to a gene: 4. The germline V gene encodes CDR1 MDHEN and CDR2 SYDVKM. CDR3 length: 16 amino acids. This CDR3 is CASSLSTSGSAYEQYF. The CDR3 nucleotides are TGTGCCAGCAGTTTATCCACTAGCGGGAGCGCCTACGAGCAGTACTTC.